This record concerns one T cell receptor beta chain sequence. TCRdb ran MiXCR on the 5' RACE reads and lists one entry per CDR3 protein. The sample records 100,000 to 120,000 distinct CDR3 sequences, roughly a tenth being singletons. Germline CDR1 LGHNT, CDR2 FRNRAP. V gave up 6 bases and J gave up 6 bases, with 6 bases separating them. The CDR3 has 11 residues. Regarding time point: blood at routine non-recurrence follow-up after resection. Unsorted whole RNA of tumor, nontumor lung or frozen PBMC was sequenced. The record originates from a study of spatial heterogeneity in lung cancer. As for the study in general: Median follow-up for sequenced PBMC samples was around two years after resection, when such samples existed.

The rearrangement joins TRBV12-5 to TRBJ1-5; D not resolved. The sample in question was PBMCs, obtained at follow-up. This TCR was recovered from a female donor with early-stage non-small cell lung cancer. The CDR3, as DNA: TGTGCTAGTGGATCCTCTCAGCCCCAGCATTTT. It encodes CASGSSQPQHF.